Listed here are 12 T cell receptor beta chains from one sample, sequenced in a study of CD4 and CD8 cells across lung adenocarcinoma regions. From the PCR reads, TCRdb called clonotypes with MiXCR, one entry per CDR3 protein. In the table there are approximately 4,200 distinct CDR3 sequences, about half of which are singletons. The source material was CD4+ T cells from the center of a lung tumor. These TCRs come from a female donor with lung adenocarcinoma. The CD4 and CD8 labels of this study may be unreliable.

This clonotype showed up just once. V usage is TRBV27 and J usage is TRBJ2-5; D is perhaps TRBD1 (7 bases). CDR3 length: 16 residues. With 8 bases removed from V and 4 bases from J, the gap between germline ends came to 23 bases. Germline V CDR1 and CDR2: MNHEY, SMNVEV (reference sequence). CDR3 sequence reads: CASGGRGGGDPETQYF. CDR3 nucleotide sequence: TGTGCCAGCGGGGGGCGAGGGGGCGGTGACCCAGAGACCCAGTACTTC.

Turning to this clonotype: At one end, the junction sequence differs from germline, possibly due to a read error. This sequence joins TRBV7-2 and TRBJ2-3; tentatively, D is TRBD2 (5 bases). The CDR3 has 12 residues. CDR1 and CDR2 from the germline V gene are SGHTA and FQGNSA. For the CDR3, the DNA is TGTGCCAGCAGTCCGGAGGAAAATACGCAGTACTTT. Residues: CASSPEENTQYF.

This clonotype occurred once. The rearrangement joins TRBV28 to TRBJ2-3; 9 positions agree with TRBD1. The CDR3 has 15 amino acids. With 6 bases clipped from V and 3 bases from J, the junction kept 7 bases outside the gene matches. Germline CDR1 and CDR2: MDHEN and SYDVKM. CDR3 sequence reads: CASSPQGAGTDTQYF. Here the CDR3 DNA reads TGTGCCAGCAGCCCACAGGGGGCTGGGACAGATACGCAGTATTTT.

The chain recombines TRBV6-5 with TRBJ2-3; D may be TRBD1 (6 bases). Trimming took 5 bases from V and 2 from J, leaving 14 bases between them. This CDR3 comprises 15 residues. CDR1 and CDR2 from the germline V gene are MNHEY and SVGAGI. The CDR3 sequence: CASSHREGHTDTQYF. For the CDR3, the DNA is TGTGCCAGCAGTCACAGGGAAGGGCACACAGATACGCAGTATTTT.

CDR3: CASSRPNTEAFF. In nucleotides, the CDR3 is TGCGCCAGCAGTCGACCTAACACTGAAGCTTTCTTT. The V call is TRBV4-1, the J call TRBJ1-1; D call uncertain. V was trimmed by 6 bases and J by 2 bases, leaving 7 bases between them. The CDR3 runs 12 residues. Germline CDR1 MGHRA, CDR2 YSYEKL.

By its share, this clonotype is medium-sized (0.01 to 0.1%). V gene TRBV10-2 combines with J gene TRBJ2-1; TRBD2 agrees at 8 bases. The J call may be mistaken, given a closer DNA end match to TRBJ2-7. CDR1 is WSHSY and CDR2 is SAAADI in the germline V gene. CDR3 length equals 13 residues. CDR3 bases: TGCGCCAGCAGTGAGTGGCGGGGGGACGAGCAGTACTTC. Translated: CASSEWRGDEQYF.

This clonotype was counted only a few times. The chain recombines TRBV7-2 with TRBJ2-1; 7 nucleotides line up with TRBD1. The J segment lost 6 bases and the V segment lost 10 bases, leaving 9 bases of the junction unmatched. CDR1 and CDR2 (germline): SGHTA, FQGNSA. The CDR3 length is 13 residues. CDR3 sequence reads: CATSGRGTNEQFF. CDR3 DNA: TGTGCCACAAGCGGCAGGGGGACCAATGAGCAGTTCTTC.

This chain links TRBV4-1 with TRBJ2-1, with 9 bases fitting TRBD1. The last part of the DNA fits TRBJ2-7 better; the J call may be wrong. The CDR3 is 15 residues long. The germline V gene has CDR1 MGHRA and CDR2 YSYEKL. CDR3 sequence: CASSQFGDRVYEQYF. The CDR3 DNA reads TGCGCCAGCAGCCAATTTGGGGACAGGGTATACGAGCAGTACTTC.

V and J are TRBV10-3 and TRBJ1-6, with D tentatively TRBD1 (5 bases). Trimming shortened V by 10 bases and J by 8 bases, and 15 bases separated the two germline ends. CDR3 size: 13 residues. Per germline, CDR1 ENHRY and CDR2 SYGVKD. The CDR3 DNA reads TGTGCCACCCGAGGGGTAAGGGATTCACCCCTCCACTTT. This gives the protein CATRGVRDSPLHF.

This clonotype is large within its sample. The chain combines TRBV6-1 with TRBJ2-1, with TRBD2 as a possible D gene (6 bases). This CDR3 has 15 residues. V lost 6 bases and J lost 3, with 15 bases in between. CDR1 MNHNS and CDR2 SASEGT come from the germline V gene. The CDR3 nucleotides read TGTGCCAGCAGGAGCCCTAGCGCAAACTACAATGAGCAGTTCTTC. Its translation is CASRSPSANYNEQFF.

By share, this clonotype ranks as medium-sized. This chain links TRBV4-1 with TRBJ1-1; 7 nucleotides line up with TRBD1. CDR1 MGHRA and CDR2 YSYEKL come from the germline V gene. This CDR3 comprises 15 residues. V shed 5 bases and J 7 bases; nucleotides not matched to a gene: 13. The CDR3 loop is CASSSLLQGRNEAFF. CDR3 coding DNA: TGCGCCAGCAGCTCCCTTCTACAGGGGCGAAATGAAGCTTTCTTT.

The chain carries TRBV30 and TRBJ2-1; the D is unclear. The V gene's germline CDR1 is GTSNPN and CDR2 SVGIG (reference sequence). With 3 bases removed from V and 9 bases from J, the gap between germline ends came to 9 bases. The CDR3 extends over 11 amino acids. CDR3 region: CAWSFEREQFF. As DNA, the CDR3 is TGTGCCTGGAGCTTCGAGCGTGAGCAGTTCTTC. The full variable domain, in which reference TRBV30 and TRBJ2-1 provide the parts outside the CDR3, is SQTIHQWPATLVQPVGSPLSLECTVEGTSNPNLYWYRQAAGRGLQLLFYSVGIGQISSEVPQNLSASRPQDRQFILSSKKLLLSDSGFYLCAWSFEREQFFGPGTRLTVL.